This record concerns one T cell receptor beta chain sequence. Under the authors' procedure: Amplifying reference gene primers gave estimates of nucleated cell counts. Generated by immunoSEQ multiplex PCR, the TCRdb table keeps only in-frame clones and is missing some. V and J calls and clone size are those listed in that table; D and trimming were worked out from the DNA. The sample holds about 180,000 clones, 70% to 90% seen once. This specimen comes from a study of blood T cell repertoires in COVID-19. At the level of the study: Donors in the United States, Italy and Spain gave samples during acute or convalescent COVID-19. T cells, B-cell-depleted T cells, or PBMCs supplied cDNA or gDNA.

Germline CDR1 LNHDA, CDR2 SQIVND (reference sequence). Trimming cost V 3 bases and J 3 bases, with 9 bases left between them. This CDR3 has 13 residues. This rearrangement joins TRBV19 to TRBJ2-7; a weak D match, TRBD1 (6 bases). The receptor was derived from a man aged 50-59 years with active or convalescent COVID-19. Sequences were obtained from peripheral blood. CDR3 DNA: TGTGCCAGTAGTATGGTGACAGGCTACGAGCAGTACTTC. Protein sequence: CASSMVTGYEQYF.